What follows describes a single TCR beta chain. The antigen it recognizes is unknown. Per-nucleotide qualities are absent, and no much larger clonotype sits a single base away. The sample comes from a study of a mutant IDH1 vaccine in newly diagnosed glioma (dated by TCRdb to 2020 to 2022). For the study in its entirety: Patients were given eight vaccinations, in weeks 1, 3, 5, 7, 11, 15, 19 and 23, which matched visits V03 through V10. Vaccination was initiated 4-6 weeks after radiotherapy alone, or concurrently with temozolomide cycles in the chemotherapy-containing groups. The approximately 29 treated patients were roughly 60% male and around 40% female, with a mean age of approximately 38 years. Prior to enrollment, standard therapy consisting of radiotherapy alone, temozolomide alone, or radiochemotherapy with temozolomide had been administered to patients, with the combination being received by most patients. Peripheral blood was collected at six visits: V03 (baseline), V05, V07, V10, V12 and V13. For exploratory analyses, around 26 treated patients had longitudinal TCRB deep sequencing done wherever samples were available. Study-wide findings and limitations: Across multiple MHC alleles, vaccine-induced immune responses were seen in around 93% of patients. According to the authors, sample limitations meant that analyses of patient blood samples could not be reproduced. No apparent relationship was observed between pseudoprogression and alterations in the top peripheral T cell clonotypes detected by TCRB sequencing. Availability determined which PBMC samples were chosen for TCRB deep sequencing.

V lost 0 bases and J lost 7 bases; the stretch between them is 16 bases long. From a lookup of the germline V gene, CDR1 and CDR2 are SGHVS and FQNEAQ. The CDR3 holds 15 amino acids from the cysteine to the phenylalanine. Only CDR3 DNA remains: 45 bases, in frame from the first base. Library method: the immunoSEQ multiplex PCR assay. Following the manufacturer's protocol, the hsTCRB Kit was used to amplify rearranged TCR beta chain sequences. An Illumina MiSeq was used to sequence the TCRB libraries. The authors processed their data as follows. Demultiplexing, trimming and gene mapping were performed with the kit vendor's proprietary platform. TCRdb stores this immuneACCESS table with in-frame sequences only. Part of the clones is absent; in the studies checked, under half of the shortfall reflects unresolved V genes, and no reason is known for the rest. The V and J calls and clone size come from that table; D and trimming were worked out from the DNA. The sample data list tens of thousands of clones, and 80% of these were observed just once. The ten most abundant clones make up roughly 6% of the sample.

The time point label corresponds to: week 23, last vaccination. A 20-mer mutant IDH1 peptide at 300 micrograms in Montanide made up each vaccine dose, which was injected subcutaneously together with topical imiquimod. All donors had newly diagnosed IDH1-mutant astrocytomas of WHO grade 3 or 4 that showed loss of nuclear ATRX. The samples were drawn from NOA16, a multicentre, single-arm, open-label phase I trial in Germany that tested a mutant IDH1 peptide vaccine in humans for the first time. Genomic DNA for TCRB sequencing was extracted from EDTA blood using the DNeasy Blood and Tissue Kit. This clonotype was sampled from a man in his forties or fifties with glioma. The specimen comprised PBMCs, sampled from a glioma patient whose treatment included an IDH1 peptide vaccine. The V and J segments used are TRBV7-8 and TRBJ2-7; the D gene is perhaps TRBD2, from 6 matching bases. DNA sequence: TGTGCCAGCAGCTTAGCGGGGCAGGGACTGGGAGAGCAGTACTTC. This translates into CASSLAGQGLGEQYF.